The 24 T cell receptor beta chains given below trace back to one sample, sequenced in a study of blood T cell repertoires in COVID-19. Data came from immunoSEQ multiplex PCR; TCRdb stores just in-frame clones and leaves some out. This sample yields 200,000 or so clones, of which roughly 80% are seen a single time; approximately 2.9% belongs to the top ten. Sequences were obtained from peripheral blood. Every receptor here comes from a woman aged 25 to 39 who had recovered from COVID-19.

The chain combines TRBV5-1 with TRBJ2-1; TRBD2 is a possible D gene (5 bases). V shed 1 base and J shed 1 base, with 9 bases lying between them. Per germline, CDR1 SGHRS and CDR2 YFSETQ. The CDR3 sequence is 15 residues long. The CDR3 loop is CASSLRRTSYNEQFF. CDR3 in DNA: TGCGCCAGCAGCTTGAGGCGGACTTCCTACAATGAGCAGTTCTTC.

The rearrangement links TRBV28 to TRBJ2-3; 9 positions agree with TRBD2. There are 21 residues in the CDR3. Per the germline V gene, CDR1 is MDHEN and CDR2 is SYDVKM. V lost 7 bases and J lost 2; bases outside the gene matches: 25. CDR3 residues: CASTLRRAVAGDRGATDTQYF. The CDR3 nucleotides are TGTGCCAGCACCCTTCGGCGGGCGGTAGCGGGAGATAGGGGGGCCACAGATACGCAGTATTTT.

J is TRBJ1-2 and V is TRBV30; D is possibly TRBD1 (5 bases). The CDR3 covers 12 residues. The germline V gene encodes CDR1 GTSNPN and CDR2 SVGIG (reference sequence). Trimming removed 0 bases at V and 11 bases at J, with 13 bases between. Here the CDR3 DNA reads TGTGCCTGGAGTGTGAGACAGTCTGAATACACCTTC. It specifies CAWSVRQSEYTF.

This rearrangement joins TRBV19 to TRBJ2-3, with 9 nucleotides matching TRBD2. This CDR3 has 15 residues. Looked up from germline, CDR1 is LNHDA and CDR2 is SQIVND (reference sequence). V dropped 5 bases and J dropped 2; count of bases not matched to a gene: 5. The CDR3: CASSPLAGNTDTQYF. CDR3 nucleotides: TGTGCCAGTAGTCCCCTAGCGGGAAACACAGATACGCAGTATTTT.

The chain has TRBV5-1 and TRBJ1-3, with 7 bases aligning to TRBD1. This CDR3 comprises 18 residues. The germline V gene encodes CDR1 SGHRS and CDR2 YFSETQ. Unmatched junction bases numbered 13, after V lost 4 bases and J lost 0 bases. CDR3 bases: TGCGCCAGCAGCCCCCAGGGGACAGCAACCTCCTCTGGAAACACCATATATTTT. Translation: CASSPQGTATSSGNTIYF.

This clone was counted a few times. The chain uses TRBV27 and TRBJ1-4; 9 bases are a match to TRBD1. Per germline, CDR1 MNHEY and CDR2 SMNVEV (reference sequence). The CDR3 runs 16 residues. Losses at the gene ends were 6 bases for V and 3 bases for J; bases not matched to a gene: 8. CDR3 sequence (DNA): TGTGCCAGCAGGAAGACAGGGGGACAGGCTAATGAAAAACTGTTTTTT. It specifies CASRKTGGQANEKLFF.

The V and J genes are TRBV28 and TRBJ1-2; 10 bases line up with TRBD1. This CDR3 is 14 amino acids long. CDR1 is MDHEN and CDR2 is SYDVKM in the germline V gene. After removal of 7 bases from V and 7 bases from J, the junction contained 9 bases not matched to a gene. The CDR3 spells CASTSGTGDSGYTF. The CDR3 DNA reads as TGTGCCAGCACCTCCGGGACAGGGGACTCTGGCTACACCTTC.

The CDR3 DNA sequence: TGTGCCATCAGTTTCACAGGGGAAGAGACCCAGTACTTC. Its protein is CAISFTGEETQYF. This sequence joins TRBV10-3 and TRBJ2-5, with TRBD1 identical over 7 bases. Per the germline V gene, CDR1 is ENHRY and CDR2 is SYGVKD. Trimming removed 5 bases from V and 3 bases from J; junction bases left unmatched: 3. The CDR3 covers 13 residues.

This sequence joins TRBV30 and TRBJ1-3; D is unresolved. Germline V gene data show CDR1 as GTSNPN and CDR2 as SVGIG (reference sequence). The CDR3 runs 11 residues. V dropped 2 bases and J dropped 7 bases, with 6 bases sitting between them. CDR3 bases: TGTGCCTGGAGTCCTCAGAACACCATATATTTT. Residues: CAWSPQNTIYF. The variable domain in full, completed from reference TRBV30 and TRBJ1-3, reads SQTIHQWPATLVQPVGSPLSLECTVEGTSNPNLYWYRQAAGRGLQLLFYSVGIGQISSEVPQNLSASRPQDRQFILSSKKLLLSDSGFYLCAWSPQNTIYFGEGSWLTVV.

V and J are TRBV30 and TRBJ1-3; D remains unclear. The ends were cut back, 5 bases at V and 3 bases at J, with 5 bases in the middle. The CDR3 has 11 amino acids. Germline assignment: CDR1 GTSNPN and CDR2 SVGIG (reference sequence). The CDR3 reads CAWGNGNTIYF. The CDR3 bases are TGTGCCTGGGGCAATGGAAACACCATATATTTT.

This clone was detected once. V gene TRBV4-1 combines with J gene TRBJ1-6, with 9 bases aligning to TRBD1. The germline CDR1 and CDR2 sequences are MGHRA and YSYEKL. This CDR3 is 15 amino acids long. V shed 3 bases and J 9 bases; nucleotides not matched to a gene: 6. The CDR3 loop is CASSHRDRVSSPLHF. The CDR3 nucleotides read TGCGCCAGCAGCCACCGGGACAGGGTCTCTTCACCCCTCCACTTT.

The chain uses TRBV9 and TRBJ2-6; a weak D match, TRBD2 (5 bases). V was clipped by 0 bases and J by 0 bases, with 13 bases between them. The CDR3 has 18 amino acids. Germline V gene lookup returns CDR1 SGDLS and CDR2 YYNGEE. CDR3 sequence: CASSVGRTLHSGANVLTF. In DNA, the CDR3 is TGTGCCAGCAGCGTAGGGAGGACTCTACACTCTGGGGCCAACGTCCTGACTTTC.

The V gene is TRBV24-1, the J gene TRBJ2-5, with 13 bases that match TRBD2. Germline V lookup: CDR1 KGHDR, CDR2 SFDVKD. V trimming: 4 bases; J trimming: 0 bases; junction bases outside the gene matches: 4. The CDR3 is made up of 17 amino acids. CDR3 residues: CATSDGGLAGDQETQYF. The CDR3 DNA reads as TGTGCCACCAGTGACGGCGGACTAGCGGGAGACCAAGAGACCCAGTACTTC.

This clone was observed a single time. J is TRBJ2-3 and V is TRBV28; 8 bases are shared with TRBD2. V lost 1 base, J lost 4 bases, and 4 bases stayed unmatched. CDR3 length: 15 residues. In germline, CDR1 is MDHEN, CDR2 SYDVKM. CDR3 region: CASSLSGGRPDTQYF. In DNA, the CDR3 is TGTGCCAGCAGTTTATCGGGGGGGCGCCCAGATACGCAGTATTTT.

This chain links TRBV28 with TRBJ2-7; perhaps TRBD1 as D (5 bases). CDR3 length equals 15 residues. V lost 2 bases, J lost 1 base, and 12 bases lay in between. CDR1 is MDHEN, CDR2 SYDVKM, per germline. The CDR3 sequence is CASSLDSFLSYEQYF. DNA for the CDR3: TGTGCCAGCAGTTTAGACAGTTTCTTATCCTACGAGCAGTACTTC.

This clone has more than one count but fewer than ten. Here the CDR3 reads CASSLEREGEQYF. The CDR3 nucleotides are TGTGCCAGCAGCTTAGAGCGGGAGGGCGAGCAGTACTTC. J is TRBJ2-7 and V is TRBV7-2; TRBD2 matches 10 bases. In germline, CDR1 is SGHTA, CDR2 FQGNSA. The CDR3 runs 13 residues. The trim removed 1 base at V and 6 bases at J, leaving 0 bases unmatched.

The chain couples TRBV7-2 to TRBJ2-1; the D gene is possibly TRBD2 (6 bases). V lost 7 bases, J lost 4 bases, and 14 bases lay in between. The CDR3 is 14 residues long. Per the germline V gene, CDR1 is SGHTA and CDR2 is FQGNSA. CDR3 DNA: TGTGCCAGCACCGGAGGGCCGGCGTACAATGAGCAGTTCTTC. Translated, it gives CASTGGPAYNEQFF. The full variable domain, with the rest looked up from reference TRBV7-2 and TRBJ2-1, is GAGVSQSPSNKVTEKGKDVELRCDPISGHTALYWYRQSLGQGLEFLIYFQGNSAPDKSGLPSDRFSAERTGGSVSTLTIQRTQQEDSAVYLCASTGGPAYNEQFFGPGTRLTVL.

The CDR3 DNA reads as TGTGCCGGACAGGGGTACTACGAGCAGTACTTC. Translated, it gives CAGQGYYEQYF. This chain uses TRBV6-5 with TRBJ2-7, with TRBD1 matching over 9 bases. The trim removed 11 bases at V and 3 bases at J, leaving 2 bases unmatched. CDR1 MNHEY and CDR2 SVGAGI come from the germline V gene. The CDR3 is made up of 11 amino acids.

The chain has TRBV7-9 and TRBJ2-5, with D perhaps TRBD1 (6 bases). Trimming left V 1 base short and J 1 base short, with 16 bases between. The CDR3 spans 17 residues. Germline values: CDR1 SEHNR, CDR2 FQNEAQ (reference sequence). The CDR3 DNA is TGTGCCAGCAGCTTAGATAAGGCAGGGGTTCGCCAAGAGACCCAGTACTTC. It yields the protein CASSLDKAGVRQETQYF.

This chain uses TRBV20-1 with TRBJ1-2, with D uncertain. Trimming took 6 bases from V and 4 from J, leaving 9 bases between them. Germline CDR1 DFQATT, CDR2 SNEGSKA (reference sequence). The CDR3 spans 11 residues. Here the CDR3 DNA reads TGCAGTGCCACTGCTTCCTATGGCTACACCTTC. This gives the protein CSATASYGYTF.

The chain recombines TRBV13 with TRBJ2-1, with 8 positions matching TRBD2. V trimming: 4 bases; J trimming: 2 bases; junction bases outside the gene matches: 7. Germline V gene sequence: CDR1 PRHDT, CDR2 FYEKMQ (reference sequence). CDR3 size: 16 residues. The CDR3 region has the DNA TGTGCCAGCAGCTGGATCGGACTAGCCACCTACAATGAGCAGTTCTTC. It translates to CASSWIGLATYNEQFF. Based on the CDR3 plus reference TRBV13 and TRBJ2-1, the full variable domain is AAGVIQSPRHLIKEKRETATLKCYPIPRHDTVYWYQQGPGQDPQFLISFYEKMQSDKGSIPDRFSAQQFSDYHSELNMSSLELGDSALYFCASSWIGLATYNEQFFGPGTRLTVL.

This chain joins TRBV5-1 and TRBJ1-1, with a tentative D call TRBD1 (5 bases). V lost 3 bases, J lost 4 bases, and 13 bases lay in between. The CDR3 length is 14 residues. Per germline, CDR1 SGHRS and CDR2 YFSETQ. The CDR3 sequence: CASSSRAGGTEAFF. As DNA, the CDR3 is TGCGCCAGCAGCTCCCGCGCCGGGGGCACTGAAGCTTTCTTT.

The chain uses TRBV2 and TRBJ2-2; 11 bases agree with TRBD1. Germline CDR1 reads SNHLY; CDR2 reads FYNNEI. The CDR3 totals 15 residues. The J segment lost 4 bases and the V segment lost 5 bases, leaving 3 bases of the junction unmatched. The CDR3 protein is CASSQGQGGTGELFF. As DNA, the CDR3 is TGTGCCAGCAGTCAGGGACAGGGGGGCACCGGGGAGCTGTTTTTT.

The chain carries TRBV28 and TRBJ2-7; D call uncertain. Looked up from germline, CDR1 is MDHEN and CDR2 is SYDVKM. The V end was cut by 8 bases, the J end by 0 bases, with 11 bases between. The CDR3 covers 13 residues. The CDR3 protein is CASGLQFSYEQYF. For the CDR3, the DNA is TGTGCCAGCGGGCTACAGTTCTCCTACGAGCAGTACTTC.